This TCR beta chain was obtained from a study of shared clonotypes between healthy human individuals. Among the donors, all were Caucasian adults who lived in Nashville, Tennessee. From CD4+ cells came CD45RA+ naive and CD45RA-negative memory subsets. On sorted subsets, replicate PCRs used 200 to 250 ng DNA, or about 30,000 T cell genomes. Sequencing used immunoSEQ multiplex PCR; TCRdb keeps in-frame clones, though not all of them. The sample shows about 640,000 clones, more than 70% of them seen only once. The trim removed 0 bases at V and 0 bases at J, leaving 9 bases unmatched. The CDR3 covers 18 residues. Germline CDR1 is SGHRS and CDR2 is YFSETQ.

The sample consisted of memory CD4+ T cells sorted from blood. As for subset: CD45RA-negative fraction. This TCR derives from a woman aged 25 to 45 in good health. V gene TRBV5-1 combines with J gene TRBJ2-5; the match to TRBD2 covers 9 bases. In DNA, the CDR3 is TGCGCCAGCAGCTTGGGATCGACTAGCGGAGTAAACCAAGAGACCCAGTACTTC. Protein product: CASSLGSTSGVNQETQYF.